This T cell receptor (beta chain) was identified during a study of tumor-infiltrating lymphocytes in localized non-small cell lung cancer. Sequencing used immunoSEQ multiplex PCR; TCRdb keeps in-frame clones, though not all of them. The profile shows 7,000 to 9,500 clones, under 85% of them singletons. A remark on this clone: Its cognate antigen is unknown.

V was cut by 1 base and J by 11 bases, with 11 bases left in between. Germline CDR1 reads MDHEN; CDR2 reads SYDVKM. The CDR3 has 12 amino acids. Findings of the study overall: Tumors had more T cell infiltration than uninvolved lung, per TCRbeta sequencing and CD3 counts. Each assay used a separate piece of the same tissue.

Material for sequencing was uninvolved lung tissue not adjacent to the tumor. The sequence derives from a human donor with non-small cell lung cancer. The V and J genes are TRBV28 and TRBJ1-1; D not certain. Here the CDR3 DNA reads TGTGCCAGCAGTTTATTGACCGACGGGGCTTTCTTT. As protein: CASSLLTDGAFF.